Below, one T cell receptor (beta chain) is given with its context. Some clones are missing from TCRdb's copy, which holds only in-frame ones; the method was immunoSEQ multiplex PCR. The sample consists of 90,000 to 100,000 clones, roughly 74% of them appearing once. This record belongs to a study of radiotherapy plus CTLA-4 blockade in lung cancer. V trimming: 10 bases; J trimming: 5 bases; junction bases outside the gene matches: 16. Germline lookup yields CDR1 WSHSY and CDR2 SAAADI. This CDR3 is 17 amino acids long. J is TRBJ2-3 and V is TRBV10-2; 12 nucleotides match TRBD1. Sequencing used peripheral blood, obtained from a patient treated with radiotherapy plus ipilimumab. This TCR derives from a human donor with non-small cell lung cancer who had a partial response to radiotherapy plus ipilimumab. Some clones in this sample may be carry-over from other donors' samples. The CDR3: CATTKQLGTGGGDTQYF. CDR3 DNA: TGCGCCACCACGAAGCAGCTCGGGACAGGGGGCGGAGATACGCAGTATTTT.